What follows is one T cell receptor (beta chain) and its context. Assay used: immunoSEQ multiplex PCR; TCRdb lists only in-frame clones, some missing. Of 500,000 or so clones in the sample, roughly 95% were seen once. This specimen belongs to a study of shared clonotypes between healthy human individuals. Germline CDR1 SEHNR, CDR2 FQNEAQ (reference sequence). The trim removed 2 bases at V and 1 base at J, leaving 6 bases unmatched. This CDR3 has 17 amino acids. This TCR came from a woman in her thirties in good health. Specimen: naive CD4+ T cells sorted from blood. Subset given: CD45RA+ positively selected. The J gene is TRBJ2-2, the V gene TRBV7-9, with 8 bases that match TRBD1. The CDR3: CASSLYPGTGNTGELFF. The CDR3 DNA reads TGTGCCAGCAGCTTATATCCTGGGACAGGGAACACCGGGGAGCTGTTTTTT.